What follows are 31 T cell receptor beta chains derived from one specimen sequenced in a study of shared clonotypes between healthy human individuals (dated by TCRdb to the early 2020s). For the CD8 naive samples, CD45RO-negative cells were positively selected for CCR7, yielding a CD45RA+CCR7+ population from which TemRA cells were excluded. Library creation used the immunoSEQ multiplex PCR assay. TCRdb obtained this table from immuneACCESS and retained in-frame rearrangements with V and J assigned. These tables miss some clones; where compared with another copy, unresolved V genes account for less than half of the shortfall, and the remainder is unexplained. This sample gives over 2,000,000 clones in total; around 93% of them show up just once. The top ten hold about 1.7% of the sample. The sample consisted of naive CD8+ T cells from PBMCs. The sample's cell subset or site, from its label and the paper: CD45RA+CCR7+. All receptors come from a man younger than 30 in good health. Some clones in this sample may be carry-over from other donors' samples.

The J gene is TRBJ2-3, the V gene TRBV19; D perhaps matches TRBD2 (5 bases). The CDR3 length is 17 residues. V was pared by 7 bases and J by 0 bases, with 20 bases between. Germline CDR1 LNHDA, CDR2 SQIVND (reference sequence). The CDR3 loop reads CASKRERSLTSTDTQYF. The CDR3 DNA reads TGTGCCAGTAAAAGGGAGCGGAGCCTAACTAGCACAGATACGCAGTATTTT.

About this clone itself: The sample carries other DNA sequences with the same CDR3. The gene calls are TRBV25-1 and TRBJ2-2; no clear D gene. Germline CDR1 MGHDK, CDR2 SYGVNS. With 5 bases removed from V and 5 bases from J, the gap between germline ends came to 3 bases. CDR3 length: 11 residues. CDR3 DNA sequence: TGTGCCAGCAGTTATACCGGGGAGCTGTTTTTT. Amino acids: CASSYTGELFF.

In regard to this clone: Being one base from a much bigger clone, this may be a read error. This sequence joins TRBV11-1 and TRBJ1-1; no reliable D call. V lost 5 bases, J lost 0 bases, and 7 bases lay in between. Germline lookup yields CDR1 SGHAT and CDR2 FQDESV (reference sequence). The CDR3 length is 13 residues. The CDR3 spells CASSPNMNTEAFF. The DNA for the CDR3 is TGTGCCAGCAGCCCCAACATGAACACTGAAGCTTTCTTT.

The rearrangement joins TRBV9 to TRBJ2-1, with D tentatively TRBD2 (5 bases). Per the germline V gene, CDR1 is SGDLS and CDR2 is YYNGEE. Trimming took off 3 bases at V and 8 bases at J, with 15 bases between the two ends. The CDR3 has 14 residues. The CDR3 region is CASSGKTNQHEQFF. CDR3 sequence (DNA): TGTGCCAGCAGCGGGAAGACTAATCAGCATGAGCAGTTCTTC.

In regard to this clone: The same CDR3 is also encoded by other DNA sequences in this sample. V usage is TRBV5-6 and J usage is TRBJ2-3; no reliable D call. The CDR3 is 12 amino acids. V dropped 0 bases and J dropped 6 bases, with 5 bases sitting between them. Germline CDR1 and CDR2: SGHDT and YYEEEE. This CDR3 is CASSLGQDTQYF. CDR3 DNA: TGTGCCAGCAGCTTGGGTCAGGATACGCAGTATTTT. The variable domain in full, completed from reference TRBV5-6 and TRBJ2-3, reads DAGVTQSPTHLIKTRGQQVTLRCSPKSGHDTVSWYQQALGQGPQFIFQYYEEEERQRGNFPDRFSGHQFPNYSSELNVNALLLGDSALYLCASSLGQDTQYFGPGTRLTVL.

In its sample, this clone was seen once. The genes are TRBV28 and TRBJ2-7, with 8 bases that match TRBD2. CDR3 length: 15 amino acids. V shed 5 bases and J 2 bases; nucleotides not matched to a gene: 8. CDR1 MDHEN and CDR2 SYDVKM come from the germline V gene. The CDR3 coding sequence is TGTGCCAGCAGTCACCGCGGGAGGCCCGCCTACGAGCAGTACTTC. Amino acid sequence: CASSHRGRPAYEQYF.

With regard to this clone: The same CDR3 arises from other DNA sequences in this sample as well. The chain uses TRBV28 and TRBJ2-7; no firm D call. Germline V gene lookup returns CDR1 MDHEN and CDR2 SYDVKM. CDR3 length: 11 residues. Trimming stripped 3 bases from V and 6 bases from J, with 6 bases between. The CDR3 sequence: CASSLWGEQYF. The CDR3 nucleotides are TGTGCCAGCAGTTTGTGGGGCGAGCAGTACTTC. The full variable domain, rest sourced from reference TRBV28 and TRBJ2-7, is DVKVTQSSRYLVKRTGEKVFLECVQDMDHENMFWYRQDPGLGLRLIYFSYDVKMKEKGDIPEGYSVSREKKERFSLILESASTNQTSMYLCASSLWGEQYFGPGTRLTVT.

This clone has just one count. This chain joins TRBV7-2 and TRBJ2-3; 8 bases match TRBD1. This CDR3 is 15 amino acids long. CDR1 and CDR2 from the germline V gene are SGHTA and FQGNSA. V gave up 6 bases and J gave up 5 bases; unmatched junction bases: 10. CDR3 loop: CASRASRTGIDTQYF. CDR3 bases: TGTGCCAGCAGGGCTAGCAGGACAGGGATAGATACGCAGTATTTT.

This chain links TRBV14 with TRBJ2-1; 7 nucleotides agree with TRBD2. The germline gives CDR1 SGHDN, CDR2 FVKESK. V lost 3 bases to trimming and J lost 5 bases; unmatched junction nucleotides: 13. The CDR3 runs to 17 residues. The CDR3, as DNA: TGTGCCAGCAGCCACCCCCTCGAGCGGGGTGGGGACAATGAGCAGTTCTTC. This codes for CASSHPLERGGDNEQFF.

This clone was seen once. The J gene is TRBJ1-2, the V gene TRBV30, with 10 bases lining up with TRBD1. The CDR3 extends over 12 amino acids. Trimming cost V 5 bases and J 8 bases; bases outside gene matches: 5. Germline V gene sequence: CDR1 GTSNPN, CDR2 SVGIG (reference sequence). The CDR3 nucleotides read TGTGCCTGGCGACAGGGGGCTTACGGCTACACCTTC. Translating it yields CAWRQGAYGYTF.

V and J are TRBV27 and TRBJ2-3, with 7 bases matching TRBD2. Germline V CDR1 and CDR2: MNHEY, SMNVEV (reference sequence). CDR3 length: 15 amino acids. Losses at the gene ends were 6 bases for V and 7 bases for J; bases not matched to a gene: 13. The CDR3 sequence: CASRTLREELYTQYF. DNA for the CDR3: TGTGCCAGCAGAACTTTACGGGAGGAACTTTATACGCAGTATTTT.

This clone was recorded only once. The rearrangement uses TRBV18 and TRBJ2-2, with 12 bases that match TRBD2. CDR3 size: 18 residues. V dropped 0 bases and J dropped 4; count of bases not matched to a gene: 6. The germline gives CDR1 KGHSH, CDR2 LQKENI. The DNA for the CDR3 is TGTGCCAGCTCACCACCAAGACTAGCGGGAGAAATCACCGGGGAGCTGTTTTTT. Protein: CASSPPRLAGEITGELFF.

The genes are TRBV7-9 and TRBJ2-5; possible D gene TRBD2, 5 bases. CDR3 length equals 14 residues. The germline V gene encodes CDR1 SEHNR and CDR2 FQNEAQ (reference sequence). V was trimmed by 5 bases and J by 5 bases, leaving 15 bases between them. The CDR3 DNA reads TGTGCCAGCAGCGCCCGACGGGGTCGGGAGACCCAGTACTTC. Amino acids: CASSARRGRETQYF.

The J gene is TRBJ2-7, the V gene TRBV29-1; 7 bases line up with TRBD1. The CDR3 consists of 13 residues. The germline gives CDR1 SQVTM, CDR2 ANQGSEA. Trimming took 5 bases from V and 1 from J; bases not matched to a gene: 5. The CDR3 region has the DNA TGCAGCGTTTTCTCACAGGGGTCCTACGAGCAGTACTTC. This encodes CSVFSQGSYEQYF.

This chain uses TRBV10-2 with TRBJ2-1, with 8 bases fitting TRBD2. Germline V lookup: CDR1 WSHSY, CDR2 SAAADI. V lost 4 bases and J lost 4; bases outside the gene matches: 12. CDR3 length: 17 amino acids. The CDR3 DNA is TGCGCCAGCAGTGCAGCCCCGCAGGTAGCGGGATACAATGAGCAGTTCTTC. Residues: CASSAAPQVAGYNEQFF.

The V call is TRBV13, the J call TRBJ2-3; 9 bases align to TRBD2. V lost 3 bases and J lost 2; bases outside the gene matches: 9. Germline V gene data show CDR1 as PRHDT and CDR2 as FYEKMQ (reference sequence). The CDR3 loop spans 17 amino acids. The CDR3 region has the DNA TGTGCCAGCAGCTTCGGACCGGGCGGGAGGGCCACAGATACGCAGTATTTT. This encodes CASSFGPGGRATDTQYF.

V usage is TRBV19 and J usage is TRBJ1-4; 9 positions match TRBD1. Germline assignment: CDR1 LNHDA and CDR2 SQIVND (reference sequence). J lost 5 bases, V lost 4 bases, and 5 bases had no gene match. The CDR3 is made up of 15 amino acids. The CDR3: CASSNTGTGNEKLFF. CDR3 sequence (DNA): TGTGCCAGTAGTAACACCGGGACAGGGAATGAAAAACTGTTTTTT.

This chain joins TRBV7-9 and TRBJ1-6; the D gene is possibly TRBD1 (5 bases). CDR3 length: 14 residues. Germline CDR1 is SEHNR and CDR2 is FQNEAQ (reference sequence). CDR3 sequence (DNA): TGTGCTATAGAGGGGAGCTCCTATAATTCACCCCTCCACTTT. Amino acids: CAIEGSSYNSPLHF.

The genes are TRBV27 and TRBJ1-5; D gene ambiguous. The CDR3 has 14 residues. Germline CDR1 reads MNHEY; CDR2 reads SMNVEV (reference sequence). Trimming removed 4 bases from V and 1 base from J, with 8 bases in between. This chain's CDR3 is CASSYLGSNQPQHF. The CDR3, as DNA: TGTGCCAGCAGTTATTTGGGAAGCAATCAGCCCCAGCATTTT.

The sample holds one count of this clone. The chain carries TRBV6-1 and TRBJ2-1; D may be TRBD2 (6 bases). Per the germline V gene, CDR1 is MNHNS and CDR2 is SASEGT. CDR3 length equals 18 residues. V was clipped by 3 bases and J by 3 bases, with 21 bases between them. The CDR3 here is CASSEQLVGRESYNEQFF. The CDR3 region has the DNA TGTGCCAGCAGTGAGCAGCTGGTAGGGCGGGAAAGCTACAATGAGCAGTTCTTC.

The J gene is TRBJ2-1, the V gene TRBV7-2, with TRBD2 matching 9 bases. Germline CDR1 is SGHTA and CDR2 is FQGNSA. V trimming: 5 bases; J trimming: 0 bases; junction bases outside the gene matches: 5. The CDR3 spans 16 residues. The CDR3 DNA is TGTGCCAGCAGCCCCAATAGCGGGAGCTCCTACAATGAGCAGTTCTTC. It codes for CASSPNSGSSYNEQFF.

V gene TRBV7-2 combines with J gene TRBJ1-2, with D maybe TRBD1 (6 bases). The V and J ends lost 7 bases and 2 bases respectively, with 20 bases between them. This CDR3 is built from 16 residues. Germline CDR1 SGHTA, CDR2 FQGNSA. CDR3 in amino acids: CASTPNPQGTNYGYTF. The CDR3 DNA reads TGTGCCAGCACCCCAAACCCCCAGGGGACGAACTATGGCTACACCTTC.

As concerns this clone: The identical CDR3 is also encoded by other nucleotide sequences in the sample. The gene calls are TRBV29-1 and TRBJ2-2; perhaps TRBD1 as D (5 bases). With 4 bases removed from V and 4 bases from J, the gap between germline ends came to 7 bases. CDR3 length: 12 residues. Germline V CDR1 and CDR2: SQVTM, ANQGSEA. The CDR3 DNA reads as TGCAGCGTTGGGCAGGGCACCGGGGAGCTGTTTTTT. It codes for CSVGQGTGELFF.

The chain is built from TRBV10-1 and TRBJ2-1, with 10 bases lining up with TRBD2. Germline V gene lookup returns CDR1 WNHNN and CDR2 SYGVQD (reference sequence). J was trimmed by 3 bases and V by 2 bases; bases with no gene match: 1. The CDR3 contains 15 residues. This CDR3 reads CASSEGLAVYNEQFF. For the CDR3, the DNA is TGCGCCAGCAGTGAGGGACTAGCGGTCTACAATGAGCAGTTCTTC.

With respect to this clone: The junction and the germline gene differ at one end; a read error may be behind it. The V and J genes are TRBV4-1 and TRBJ1-1; possibly TRBD1 for D (5 bases). Per the germline V gene, CDR1 is MGHRA and CDR2 is YSYEKL. The CDR3 spans 15 residues. The CDR3 protein is CASSPESGGNSEAFF. DNA for the CDR3: TGCGCCAGCAGCCCAGAAAGTGGGGGGAACTCTGAAGCTTTCTTT.

The chain carries TRBV29-1 and TRBJ1-1; D unclear. Trimming left V 2 bases short and J 6 bases short, with 13 bases between. Germline V gives CDR1 SQVTM, CDR2 ANQGSEA. The CDR3 runs to 13 residues. In DNA, the CDR3 is TGCAGCGTTGAATGGTTGGGGAGCCCTGAAGCTTTCTTT. This encodes CSVEWLGSPEAFF.

The V gene is TRBV6-1, the J gene TRBJ2-1, with a possible D match to TRBD2 (5 bases). Deletions cut 4 bases from V and 0 bases from J, with 7 bases between. In germline, CDR1 is MNHNS, CDR2 SASEGT. The CDR3 is made up of 14 amino acids. CDR3: CASSARVSYNEQFF. The DNA for the CDR3 is TGTGCCAGCAGTGCGCGGGTCTCCTACAATGAGCAGTTCTTC.

The chain has TRBV27 and TRBJ1-2; 7 bases are a match to TRBD1. This CDR3 is built from 15 residues. Trimming removed 5 bases from V and 7 bases from J; junction bases left unmatched: 13. CDR1 MNHEY and CDR2 SMNVEV come from the germline V gene (reference sequence). CDR3 coding DNA: TGTGCCAGCAGTGTCTCCATCAGGGGGATGGTTGGCTACACCTTC. Translating it yields CASSVSIRGMVGYTF.

A single count supports this clone. The CDR3 region has the DNA TGTGCCAGCAGCCAGATGGGACTTGGGGCAGGGGCCAGCTCTGGAAACACCATATATTTT. It yields the protein CASSQMGLGAGASSGNTIYF. The chain uses TRBV4-2 and TRBJ1-3, with D possibly being TRBD1 (6 bases). Germline lookup yields CDR1 LGHNA and CDR2 YNFKEQ. The CDR3 extends over 20 amino acids. V was cut by 3 bases and J by 0 bases, with 24 bases left in between.

V gene TRBV28 combines with J gene TRBJ2-2, with D possibly matching TRBD2 (5 bases). Germline values: CDR1 MDHEN, CDR2 SYDVKM. V shed 1 base and J shed 7 bases, with 13 bases lying between them. This CDR3 region has 15 residues. Written as DNA, the CDR3 is TGTGCCAGCAGTTTATTTCAAGGCGCGGGCGGGGAGCTGTTTTTT. Amino acid sequence: CASSLFQGAGGELFF. The whole variable domain, filled in from reference TRBV28 and TRBJ2-2, reads DVKVTQSSRYLVKRTGEKVFLECVQDMDHENMFWYRQDPGLGLRLIYFSYDVKMKEKGDIPEGYSVSREKKERFSLILESASTNQTSMYLCASSLFQGAGGELFFGEGSRLTVL.

This clone is a singleton in its sample. This chain uses TRBV27 with TRBJ2-2; the match to TRBD1 covers 10 bases. Looked up from germline, CDR1 is MNHEY and CDR2 is SMNVEV (reference sequence). This CDR3 is built from 18 residues. Trimming took 5 bases from V and 6 from J; bases not matched to a gene: 15. The CDR3 loop reads CASSALGKGQGYSGELFF. The CDR3 DNA reads as TGTGCCAGCAGTGCCTTGGGAAAGGGACAGGGGTATTCCGGGGAGCTGTTTTTT.